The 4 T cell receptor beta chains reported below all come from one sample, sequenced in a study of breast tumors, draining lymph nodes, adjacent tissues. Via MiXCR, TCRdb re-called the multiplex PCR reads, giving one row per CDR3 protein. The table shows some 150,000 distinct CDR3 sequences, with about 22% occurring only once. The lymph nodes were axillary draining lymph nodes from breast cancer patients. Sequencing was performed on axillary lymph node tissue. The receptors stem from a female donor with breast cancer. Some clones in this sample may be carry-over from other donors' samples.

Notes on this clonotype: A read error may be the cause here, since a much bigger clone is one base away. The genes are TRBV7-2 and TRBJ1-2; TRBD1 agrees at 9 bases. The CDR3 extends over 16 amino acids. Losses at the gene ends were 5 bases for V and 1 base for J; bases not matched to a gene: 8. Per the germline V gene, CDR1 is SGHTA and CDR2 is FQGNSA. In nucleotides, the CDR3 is TGTGCCAGCAGCCTGACGATGACAGGGGGTAACTATGGCTACACCTTC. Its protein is CASSLTMTGGNYGYTF.

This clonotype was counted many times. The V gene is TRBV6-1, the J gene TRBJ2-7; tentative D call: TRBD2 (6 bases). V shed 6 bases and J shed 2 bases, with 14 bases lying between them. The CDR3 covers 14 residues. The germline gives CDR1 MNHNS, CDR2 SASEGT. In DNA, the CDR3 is TGTGCCAGCAGAGCTGCGGGACTTACCTACGAGCAGTACTTC. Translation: CASRAAGLTYEQYF.

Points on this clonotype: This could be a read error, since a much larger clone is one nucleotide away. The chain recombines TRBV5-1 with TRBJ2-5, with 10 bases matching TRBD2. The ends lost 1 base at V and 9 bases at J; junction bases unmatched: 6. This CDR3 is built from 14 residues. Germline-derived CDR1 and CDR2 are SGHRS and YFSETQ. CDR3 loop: CASSLRLAGVAQYF. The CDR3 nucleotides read TGCGCCAGCAGCTTGAGGCTAGCGGGAGTGGCCCAGTACTTC.

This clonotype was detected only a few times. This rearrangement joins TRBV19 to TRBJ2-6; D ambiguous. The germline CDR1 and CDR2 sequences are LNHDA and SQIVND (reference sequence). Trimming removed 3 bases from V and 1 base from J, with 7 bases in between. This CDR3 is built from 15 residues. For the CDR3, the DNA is TGTGCCAGTAGTATCGGGTCTTCTGGGGCCAACGTCCTGACTTTC. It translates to CASSIGSSGANVLTF.